This T cell receptor beta chain was sequenced in a study of blood T cell repertoires in COVID-19. Study as a whole: Spain, Italy and the United States supplied samples that represented acute and convalescent COVID-19. T cells, B-cell-depleted T cells, or PBMCs provided the cDNA or gDNA that served as material.

In the original workflow: Nucleated cell counts were estimated from reference gene primer amplification. Method: immunoSEQ multiplex PCR; TCRdb's copy keeps in-frame clones and lacks some. Clonal size and the V and J genes are those of that table, whereas D and trimming came from the DNA. The sample includes approximately 150,000 clones, more than 75% of them seen just once. This CDR3 region has 16 residues. The V and J ends lost 4 bases and 0 bases, in that order; junction bases with no gene match: 9. Germline-derived CDR1 and CDR2 are SGDLS and YYNGEE. This chain connects TRBV9 to TRBJ2-7, with 8 bases fitting TRBD1. The receptor comes from a man at least 80 years old with acute or convalescent COVID-19. The sample consisted of peripheral blood. CDR3 DNA sequence: TGTGCCAGCAGCCCAACCGGGACAGGCAGCTCCTACGAGCAGTACTTC. Encoded protein: CASSPTGTGSSYEQYF.